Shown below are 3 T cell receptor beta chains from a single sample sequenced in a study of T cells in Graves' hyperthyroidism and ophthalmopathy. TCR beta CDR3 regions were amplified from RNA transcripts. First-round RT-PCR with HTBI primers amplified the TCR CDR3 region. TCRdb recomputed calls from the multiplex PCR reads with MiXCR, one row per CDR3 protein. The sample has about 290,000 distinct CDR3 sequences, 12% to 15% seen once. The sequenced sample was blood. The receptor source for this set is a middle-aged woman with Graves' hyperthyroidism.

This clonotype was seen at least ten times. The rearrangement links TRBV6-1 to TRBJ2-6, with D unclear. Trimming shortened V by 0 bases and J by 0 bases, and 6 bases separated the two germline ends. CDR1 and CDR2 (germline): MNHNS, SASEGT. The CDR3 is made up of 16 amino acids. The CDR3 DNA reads TGTGCCAGCAGTGAAGCTAGGGCCTCTGGGGCCAACGTCCTGACTTTC. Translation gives CASSEARASGANVLTF.

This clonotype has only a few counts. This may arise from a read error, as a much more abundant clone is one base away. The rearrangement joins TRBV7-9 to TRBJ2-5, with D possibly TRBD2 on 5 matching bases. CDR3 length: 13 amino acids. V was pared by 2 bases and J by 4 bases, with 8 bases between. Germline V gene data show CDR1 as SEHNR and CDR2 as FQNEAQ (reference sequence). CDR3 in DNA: TGTGCCAGCAGCTTATACGAGGGAGAGACCCAGTACTTC. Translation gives CASSLYEGETQYF.

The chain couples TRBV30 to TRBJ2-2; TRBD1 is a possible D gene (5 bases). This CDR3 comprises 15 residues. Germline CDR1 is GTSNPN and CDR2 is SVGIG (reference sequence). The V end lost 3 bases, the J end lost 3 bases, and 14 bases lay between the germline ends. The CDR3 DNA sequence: TGTGCCTGGAGGGCTCCCGACAGCTACACCGGGGAGCTGTTTTTT. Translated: CAWRAPDSYTGELFF.